This T cell receptor beta chain was sequenced in a study of shared clonotypes between healthy human individuals. Study summary: Used for every donor were three CD4 naive, three CD4 memory, two CD8 naive and one CD8 memory plate.

At a deep level, the assay was run. The authors distributed each subset's genomic DNA evenly over several immunoSEQ plates. TCRdb's copy holds only in-frame clones and misses some; the assay was immunoSEQ multiplex PCR. The sample contains some 100,000 clones, roughly 70% of which appear only once. Notes on the study in general: Larger estimated richness was generally recorded for naive subsets relative to memory subsets.

This clone was seen a few times. Its cognate antigen is unknown. Germline values: CDR1 MDHEN, CDR2 SYDVKM. The J segment lost 5 bases and the V segment lost 6 bases, leaving 4 bases of the junction unmatched. This CDR3 has 13 amino acids. The receptor was derived from a young woman in good health. Sequenced material: memory CD8+ T cells sorted from blood. Subset given: CD45RO+ cells pooled with CCR7-negative TemRA cells. The V and J genes are TRBV28 and TRBJ1-2, with 9 bases identical to TRBD1. This chain's CDR3 is CASRLTGGYGYTF. The CDR3 DNA sequence: TGTGCCAGCAGGTTGACAGGGGGTTATGGCTACACCTTC.